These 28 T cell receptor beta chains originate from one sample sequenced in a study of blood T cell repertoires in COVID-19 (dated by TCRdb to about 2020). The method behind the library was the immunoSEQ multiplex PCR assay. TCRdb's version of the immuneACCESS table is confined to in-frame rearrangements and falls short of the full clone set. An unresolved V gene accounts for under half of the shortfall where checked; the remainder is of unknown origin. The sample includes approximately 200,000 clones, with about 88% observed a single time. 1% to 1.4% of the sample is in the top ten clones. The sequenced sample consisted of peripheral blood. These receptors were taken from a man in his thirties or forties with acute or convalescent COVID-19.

Written as DNA, the CDR3 is TGTGCCAGCAGGTTTAGATCTGGGAGTATGGGCAGCAATCAGCCCCAGCATTTT. It is translated as CASRFRSGSMGSNQPQHF. J is TRBJ1-5 and V is TRBV11-3; D not certain. Trimming removed 6 bases at V and 1 base at J, with 22 bases between. Germline V gene lookup returns CDR1 SGHNT and CDR2 YENEEA. The CDR3 is made up of 18 amino acids.

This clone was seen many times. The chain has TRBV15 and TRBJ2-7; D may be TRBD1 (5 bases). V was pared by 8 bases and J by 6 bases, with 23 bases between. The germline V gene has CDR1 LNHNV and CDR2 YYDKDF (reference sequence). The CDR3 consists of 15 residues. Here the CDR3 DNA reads TGTGCCACCGTTTCCAGCCAAGGAAGGGGCAGCGAGCAGTACTTC. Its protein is CATVSSQGRGSEQYF.

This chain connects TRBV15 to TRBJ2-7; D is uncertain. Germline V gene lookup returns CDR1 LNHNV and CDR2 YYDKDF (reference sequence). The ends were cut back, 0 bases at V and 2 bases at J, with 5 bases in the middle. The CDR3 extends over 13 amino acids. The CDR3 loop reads CATSRDAAYEQYF. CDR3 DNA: TGTGCCACCAGCAGAGATGCAGCCTACGAGCAGTACTTC. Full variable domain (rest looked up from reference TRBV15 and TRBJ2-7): DAMVIQNPRYQVTQFGKPVTLSCSQTLNHNVMYWYQQKSSQAPKLLFHYYDKDFNNEADTPDNFQSRRPNTSFCFLDIRSPGLGDTAMYLCATSRDAAYEQYFGPGTRLTVT.

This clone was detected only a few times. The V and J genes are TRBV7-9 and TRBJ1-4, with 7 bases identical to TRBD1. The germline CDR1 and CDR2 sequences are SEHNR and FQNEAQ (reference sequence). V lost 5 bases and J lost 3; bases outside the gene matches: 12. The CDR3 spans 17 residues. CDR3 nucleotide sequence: TGTGCCAGCAGCCCCCGTGGAGGGGGCGCGGCTAATGAAAAACTGTTTTTT. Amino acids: CASSPRGGGAANEKLFF.

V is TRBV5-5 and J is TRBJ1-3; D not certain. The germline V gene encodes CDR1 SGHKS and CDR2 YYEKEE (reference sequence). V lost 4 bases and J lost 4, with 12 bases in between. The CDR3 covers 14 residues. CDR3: CASSRASAGNTIYF. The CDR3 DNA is TGTGCCAGCAGCCGAGCTTCCGCCGGAAACACCATATATTTT.

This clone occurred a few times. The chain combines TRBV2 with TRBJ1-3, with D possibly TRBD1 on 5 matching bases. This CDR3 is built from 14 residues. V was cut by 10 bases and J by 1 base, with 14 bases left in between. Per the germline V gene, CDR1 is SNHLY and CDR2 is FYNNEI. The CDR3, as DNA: TGTGCCACCTCGAGGGGAGGGTCTGGAAACACCATATATTTT. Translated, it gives CATSRGGSGNTIYF.

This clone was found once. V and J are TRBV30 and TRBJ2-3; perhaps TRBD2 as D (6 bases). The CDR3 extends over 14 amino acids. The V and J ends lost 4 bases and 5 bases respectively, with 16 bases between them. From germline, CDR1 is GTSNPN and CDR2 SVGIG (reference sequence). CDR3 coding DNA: TGTGCCTGGACATGGGGGGTAGGCGGAGATACGCAGTATTTT. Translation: CAWTWGVGGDTQYF.

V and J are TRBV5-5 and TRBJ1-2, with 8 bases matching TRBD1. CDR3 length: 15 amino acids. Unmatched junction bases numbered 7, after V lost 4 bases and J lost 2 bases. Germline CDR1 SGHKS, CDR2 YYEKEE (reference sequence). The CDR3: CASSPGGQANYGYTF. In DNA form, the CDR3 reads TGTGCCAGCAGCCCTGGGGGACAGGCGAACTATGGCTACACCTTC.

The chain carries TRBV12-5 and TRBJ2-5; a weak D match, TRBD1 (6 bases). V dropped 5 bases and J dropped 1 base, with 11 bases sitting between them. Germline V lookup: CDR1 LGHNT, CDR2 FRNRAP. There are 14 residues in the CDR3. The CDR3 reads CASGRGHSQETQYF. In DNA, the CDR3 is TGTGCTAGTGGTAGGGGACACTCCCAAGAGACCCAGTACTTC.

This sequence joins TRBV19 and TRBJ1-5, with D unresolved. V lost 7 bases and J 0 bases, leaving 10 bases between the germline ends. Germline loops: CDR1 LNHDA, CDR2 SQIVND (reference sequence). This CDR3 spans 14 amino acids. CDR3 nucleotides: TGTGCCAGTAATTTAGTTCATAGCAATCAGCCCCAGCATTTT. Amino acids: CASNLVHSNQPQHF.

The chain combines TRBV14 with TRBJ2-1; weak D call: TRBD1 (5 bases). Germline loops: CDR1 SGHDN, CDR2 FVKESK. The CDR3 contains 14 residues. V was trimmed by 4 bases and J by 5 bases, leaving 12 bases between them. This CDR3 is CASSRPRVDNEQFF. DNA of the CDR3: TGTGCCAGCAGCCGGCCCAGGGTGGACAATGAGCAGTTCTTC.

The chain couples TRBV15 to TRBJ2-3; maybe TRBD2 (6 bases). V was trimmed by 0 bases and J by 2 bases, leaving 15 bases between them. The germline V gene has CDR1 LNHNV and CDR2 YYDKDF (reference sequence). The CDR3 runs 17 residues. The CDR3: CATSREEGYSHTDTQYF. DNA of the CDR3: TGTGCCACCAGCAGAGAGGAGGGCTACTCCCACACAGATACGCAGTATTTT.

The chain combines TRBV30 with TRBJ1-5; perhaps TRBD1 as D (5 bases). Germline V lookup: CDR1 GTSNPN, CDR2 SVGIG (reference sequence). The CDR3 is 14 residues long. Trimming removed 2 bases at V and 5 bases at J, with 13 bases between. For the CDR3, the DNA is TGTGCCTGGAGTACAGGTTGGACGCATCAGCCCCAGCATTTT. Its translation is CAWSTGWTHQPQHF. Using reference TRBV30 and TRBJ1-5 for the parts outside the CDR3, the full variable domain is SQTIHQWPATLVQPVGSPLSLECTVEGTSNPNLYWYRQAAGRGLQLLFYSVGIGQISSEVPQNLSASRPQDRQFILSSKKLLLSDSGFYLCAWSTGWTHQPQHFGDGTRLSIL.

The CDR3 loop reads CASSGGGGYNEQFF. The CDR3 DNA reads TGCGCCAGCAGTGGTGGGGGGGGATACAATGAGCAGTTCTTC. The chain is built from TRBV10-1 and TRBJ2-1; 7 positions agree with TRBD2. After removal of 4 bases from V and 4 bases from J, the junction contained 4 bases not matched to a gene. This CDR3 has 14 residues. Germline-derived CDR1 and CDR2 are WNHNN and SYGVQD (reference sequence).

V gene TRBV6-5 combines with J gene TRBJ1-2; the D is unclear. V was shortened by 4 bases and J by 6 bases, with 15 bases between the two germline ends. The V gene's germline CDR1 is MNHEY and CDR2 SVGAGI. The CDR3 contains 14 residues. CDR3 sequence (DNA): TGTGCCAGCAGTTTGTGGGAGGGATGGGATGGCTACACCTTC. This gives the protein CASSLWEGWDGYTF.

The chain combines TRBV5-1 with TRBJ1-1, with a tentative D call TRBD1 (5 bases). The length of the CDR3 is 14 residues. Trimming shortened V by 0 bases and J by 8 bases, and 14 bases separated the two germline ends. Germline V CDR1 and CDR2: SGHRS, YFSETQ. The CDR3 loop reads CASSLAAGITEAFF. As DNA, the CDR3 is TGCGCCAGCAGCTTGGCCGCAGGGATAACCGAAGCTTTCTTT.

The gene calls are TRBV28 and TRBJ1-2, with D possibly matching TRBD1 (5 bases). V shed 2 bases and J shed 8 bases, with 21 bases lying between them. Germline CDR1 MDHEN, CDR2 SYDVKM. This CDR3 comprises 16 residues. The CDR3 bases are TGTGCCAGCAGTTTAGGGGCCGCGATATCACAACGGGGCTACACCTTC. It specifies CASSLGAAISQRGYTF.

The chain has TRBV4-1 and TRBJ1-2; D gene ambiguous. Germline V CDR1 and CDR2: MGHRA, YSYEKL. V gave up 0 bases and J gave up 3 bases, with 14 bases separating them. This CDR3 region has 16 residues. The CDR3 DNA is TGCGCCAGCAGCCAAGATTTAAATAAGGGAGACTATGGCTACACCTTC. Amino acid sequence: CASSQDLNKGDYGYTF.

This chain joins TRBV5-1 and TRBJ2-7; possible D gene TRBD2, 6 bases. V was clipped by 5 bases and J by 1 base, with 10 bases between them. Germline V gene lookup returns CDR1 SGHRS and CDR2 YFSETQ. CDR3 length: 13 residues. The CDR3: CASRRDPSYEQYF. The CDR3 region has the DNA TGCGCCAGCAGGCGGGACCCATCCTACGAGCAGTACTTC.

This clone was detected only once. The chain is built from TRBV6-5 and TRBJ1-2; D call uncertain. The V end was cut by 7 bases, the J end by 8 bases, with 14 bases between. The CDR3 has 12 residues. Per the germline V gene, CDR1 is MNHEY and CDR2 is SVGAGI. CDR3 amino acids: CASNIVPGGYTF. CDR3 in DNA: TGTGCCAGCAATATTGTCCCGGGAGGCTACACCTTC.

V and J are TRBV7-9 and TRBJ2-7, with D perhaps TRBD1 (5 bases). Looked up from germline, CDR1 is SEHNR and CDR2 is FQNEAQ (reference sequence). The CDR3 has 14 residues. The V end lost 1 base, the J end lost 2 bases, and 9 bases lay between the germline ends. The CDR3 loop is CASSLDQGAYEQYF. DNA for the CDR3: TGTGCCAGCAGCTTAGACCAGGGTGCCTACGAGCAGTACTTC.

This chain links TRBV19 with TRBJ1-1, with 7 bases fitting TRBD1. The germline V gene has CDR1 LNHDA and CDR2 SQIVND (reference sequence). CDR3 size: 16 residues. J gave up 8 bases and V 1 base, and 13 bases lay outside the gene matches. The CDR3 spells CASSIVDRRPTKEAFF. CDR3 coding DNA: TGTGCCAGTAGTATAGTGGACAGGCGACCGACGAAAGAAGCTTTCTTT.

The chain's CDR3 is CATSPWGGAFLDTQYF. DNA for the CDR3: TGTGCCACCAGCCCCTGGGGGGGGGCCTTTTTAGATACGCAGTATTTT. The chain combines TRBV15 with TRBJ2-3; D may be TRBD2 (7 bases). Germline V lookup: CDR1 LNHNV, CDR2 YYDKDF (reference sequence). CDR3 size: 16 residues. Trimming left V 5 bases short and J 5 bases short, with 20 bases between. The full variable domain, its missing parts supplied by reference TRBV15 and TRBJ2-3, is DAMVIQNPRYQVTQFGKPVTLSCSQTLNHNVMYWYQQKSSQAPKLLFHYYDKDFNNEADTPDNFQSRRPNTSFCFLDIRSPGLGDTAMYLCATSPWGGAFLDTQYFGPGTRLTVL.

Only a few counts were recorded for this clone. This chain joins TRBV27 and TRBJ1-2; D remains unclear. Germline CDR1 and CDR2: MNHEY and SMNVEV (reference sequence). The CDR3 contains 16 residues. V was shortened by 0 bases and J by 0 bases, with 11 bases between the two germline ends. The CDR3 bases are TGTGCCAGCAGTTTATCGCGACAAGCTGCTAACTATGGCTACACCTTC. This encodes CASSLSRQAANYGYTF.

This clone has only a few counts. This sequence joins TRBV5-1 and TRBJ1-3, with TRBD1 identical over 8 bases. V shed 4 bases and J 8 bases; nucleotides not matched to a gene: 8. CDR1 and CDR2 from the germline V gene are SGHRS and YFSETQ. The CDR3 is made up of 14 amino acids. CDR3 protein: CASSKPDRVDTIYF. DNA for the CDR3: TGCGCCAGCAGCAAGCCGGACAGGGTGGACACCATATATTTT.

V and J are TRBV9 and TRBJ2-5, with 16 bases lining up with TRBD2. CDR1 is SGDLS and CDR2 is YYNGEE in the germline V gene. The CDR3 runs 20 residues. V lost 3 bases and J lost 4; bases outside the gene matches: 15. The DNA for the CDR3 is TGTGCCAGCAGCGCCAGTAGCGGGGAGGGACTAGCGGGGGGGCGAGAGACCCAGTACTTC. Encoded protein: CASSASSGEGLAGGRETQYF.

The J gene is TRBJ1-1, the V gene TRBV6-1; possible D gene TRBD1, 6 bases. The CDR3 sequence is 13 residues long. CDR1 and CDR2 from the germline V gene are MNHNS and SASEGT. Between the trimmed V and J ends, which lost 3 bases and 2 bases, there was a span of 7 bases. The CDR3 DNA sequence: TGTGCCAGCAGTGACAGGGGAAACACTGAAGCTTTCTTT. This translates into CASSDRGNTEAFF.

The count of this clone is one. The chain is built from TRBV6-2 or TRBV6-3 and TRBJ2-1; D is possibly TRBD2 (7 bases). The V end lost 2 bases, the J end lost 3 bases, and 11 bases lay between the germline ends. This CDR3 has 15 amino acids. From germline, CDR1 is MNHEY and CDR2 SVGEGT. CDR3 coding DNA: TGTGCCAGCAGTTACGGGGGGGCCGACTACAATGAGCAGTTCTTC. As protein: CASSYGGADYNEQFF.